Reported below is one T cell receptor (beta chain). Libraries were prepared by immunoSEQ multiplex PCR; TCRdb keeps only in-frame clonotypes and omits some of them. The table includes roughly 2 million clones, about 94% detected once. This sample is drawn from a study of shared clonotypes between healthy human individuals. V lost 5 bases, J lost 3 bases, and 13 bases lay in between. The CDR3 has 14 amino acids. The germline V gene encodes CDR1 MNHEY and CDR2 SMNVEV (reference sequence). CD8 cells regarded as naive lacked CD45RO, were positively chosen for CCR7, and omitted terminally differentiated effector memory CD45RA+ cells. Each sample came from a Caucasian adult donor living in Nashville, Tennessee.

The chain combines TRBV27 with TRBJ1-1, with D possibly TRBD1 on 6 matching bases. This TCR was sampled from a man aged 18 to 30 in good health. The sample was naive CD8+ T cells sorted from blood. This CDR3 is CASSDRGGHTEAFF. The CDR3 DNA sequence: TGTGCCAGCAGTGATCGGGGGGGGCACACTGAAGCTTTCTTT.